Listed below are T cell receptor beta chains from one sample, sequenced in a study of cytotoxic CD8 clonotypes in ibrutinib-treated CLL. Data came from immunoSEQ multiplex PCR; TCRdb stores just in-frame clones and leaves some out. The data show some 200,000 clones, with just over 70% seen just once and about 6.2% held by the top ten. Material: PBMCs, obtained after 12 months of ibrutinib treatment. Source of these receptors: a human donor with chronic lymphocytic leukemia. CDR3s include the opening cysteine and the closing phenylalanine or tryptophan. D genes are given only for firm matches. Clone size, where shown, is once, few, many, or a class for clones that have expanded.

d_call j_call v_call clone_size cdr3_nt cdr3_aa
. TRBJ1-5 TRBV6-1 . TGTGCCAGCAGTGGGGATCAGCCCCAGCATTTT CASSGDQPQHF
TRBD1 TRBJ1-4 TRBV30 . TGTGCCTGGATGGACAGGTATAATGAAAAACTGTTTTTT CAWMDRYNEKLFF
TRBD2 TRBJ2-7 TRBV30 . TGTGCCTGGAGTGTTCCAGCGGGAGCCAGGGAGCAGTACTTC CAWSVPAGAREQYF
. TRBJ1-1 TRBV19 . TGTGCCAGTAGTTTCGAATCGGGGACACCGAACACTGAAGCTTTCTTT CASSFESGTPNTEAFF
. TRBJ1-6 TRBV9 few TGTGCCAGCAGCGTAGGTTACCTGGGAGTCTATAATTCACCCCTCCACTTT CASSVGYLGVYNSPLHF
. TRBJ1-6 TRBV30 . TGTGCCCACAAACAGGGCCCGCGGAATTCACCCCTCCACTTT CAHKQGPRNSPLHF
. TRBJ1-5 TRBV18 . TGTGCCAGCTCACCCCTTGGTGGAACTACCCCCAATCAGCCCCAGCATTTT CASSPLGGTTPNQPQHF
. TRBJ1-1 TRBV29-1 . TGCAGTTCCTTTAGGGTGAACACTGAAGCTTTCTTT CSSFRVNTEAFF
. TRBJ2-7 TRBV6-1 few TGTGCCAGCAGTGAATCGGGGACTGCTGCCTACGAGCAGTACTTC CASSESGTAAYEQYF
. TRBJ1-2 TRBV28 . TGTGCCAGCAGTTTACGGACAGCTCTATATGGCTACACCTTC CASSLRTALYGYTF
TRBD2 TRBJ2-7 TRBV9 . TGTGCCAGCAGCTCGACTAGCGGAAACTCCTACGAGCAGTACTTC CASSSTSGNSYEQYF
TRBD1 TRBJ2-7 TRBV10-1 . TGCGCCAGCAACAATAGGACAGGGGGCATCCACGAGCAGTACTTC CASNNRTGGIHEQYF
. TRBJ2-3 TRBV4-1 . TGCGCCAGCAGCCGCCAGGGCACAGATACGCAGTATTTT CASSRQGTDTQYF
. TRBJ1-2 TRBV2 few TGTGCCAGCAGTGAAGAGACGGGGCATACCTATGGCTACACCTTC CASSEETGHTYGYTF
. TRBJ1-1 TRBV19 once TGTGCCAGTAGTACACAGGGATTAATCACTGAAGCTTTCTTT CASSTQGLITEAFF
. TRBJ1-3 TRBV6-5 once TGTGCCAGCAGTTACTCGAGGAGACTCTCTGGAAACACCATATATTTT CASSYSRRLSGNTIYF
TRBD1 TRBJ2-7 TRBV11-2 . TGTGCCAGCAGCTTAGGGACAGGGACCACCTACGAGCAGTACTTC CASSLGTGTTYEQYF
. TRBJ1-2 TRBV11-2 few TGTGCCAGCAGCCCCCAAGCGTTCGGACGCCGGTTCGGGGCTGGCTACACCTTC CASSPQAFGRRFGAGYTF
. TRBJ1-5 TRBV2 . TGTGCCAGCAGAGAGCAGAACAATCAGCCCCAGCATTTT CASREQNNQPQHF
TRBD2 TRBJ2-7 TRBV15 . TGTGCCACCAGCAGAGTGAGACTAGCGCCTCCCTACGAGCAGTACTTC CATSRVRLAPPYEQYF
. TRBJ2-7 TRBV5-1 . TGCGCCAGCAGCTTCTCGACGGCTTCCTACGAGCAGTACTTC CASSFSTASYEQYF
. TRBJ2-1 TRBV6-5 few TGTGCCAGCACTCTCAGGAGTCAGCAGTTCTTC CASTLRSQQFF
. TRBJ2-7 TRBV29-1 few TGCAGCGTTGACTCAGGGGGAGGCTACGAGCAGTACTTC CSVDSGGGYEQYF